A selection of T cell receptor beta chains follows, all from one sample in a study of cytomegalovirus exposure and HLA in healthy donors. Sequenced by immunoSEQ multiplex PCR; TCRdb stores in-frame clones only, minus some. This sample has about 160,000 clones; more than 60% occur once, and the top ten carry roughly 1.5%. Sequenced sample: PBMCs. Receptors were obtained from a woman aged 30 to 39 in good health and CMV-seronegative. Both conserved end residues are part of each CDR3. D genes are given only for firm matches. The size entry is marked missing in some rows and otherwise reads once, few, many or a size class.

.	TRBV28	TRBJ2-6	.	TGTGCCAGCAGTCGGACAGTCCTCTCTGGGGCCAACGTCCTGACTTTC	CASSRTVLSGANVLTF
TRBD2	TRBV29-1	TRBJ2-7	.	TGCAGCGTAGCCGGGACTAGCGGGGGGGAAACCTACGAGCAGTACTTC	CSVAGTSGGETYEQYF
.	TRBV12-1	TRBJ1-1	.	TGTGCCACCGCCCCAAGGGGCCTCAACACTGAAGCTTTCTTT	CATAPRGLNTEAFF
TRBD1	TRBV29-1	TRBJ1-2	.	TGCAGCGTGCCGAATGACAGGGCTGGCTACACCTTC	CSVPNDRAGYTF
TRBD1	TRBV6-5	TRBJ1-2	.	TGTGCCAGCAGTTACGGACAGGAGCTTGGCTACACCTTC	CASSYGQELGYTF
.	TRBV5-1	TRBJ1-4	.	TGCGCCAGCAGCTTTCTAACTAATGAAAAACTGTTTTTT	CASSFLTNEKLFF
TRBD2	TRBV9	TRBJ2-3	few	TGTGCCAGCAGCGTAGCTGGCGGGGGGCCCCGCACAGATACGCAGTATTTT	CASSVAGGGPRTDTQYF
.	TRBV5-7	TRBJ1-2	few	TGTGCCAGCACCATTCGCGCCTCCCGGGGGGGCTACACCTTC	CASTIRASRGGYTF
.	TRBV9	TRBJ2-2	.	TGTGCCAGCAGCGTATCGGGCGGGGCGAACACCGGGGAGCTGTTTTTT	CASSVSGGANTGELFF
.	TRBV19	TRBJ1-5	.	TGTGCCAGTAGTTTGTCCCCTGGAGTTCGGCCCCAGCATTTT	CASSLSPGVRPQHF
TRBD1	TRBV6-1	TRBJ2-1	.	TGTGCCAGCAGTGGTCCCCCGGGACAGGGGTTGAATGAGCAGTTCTTC	CASSGPPGQGLNEQFF
.	TRBV11-3	TRBJ2-7	.	TGTGCCAGCAGCTTAGAAACTGACTACGAGCAGTACTTC	CASSLETDYEQYF
.	TRBV27	TRBJ1-2	.	TGTGCCAGCAGTTTAACCGGGGGGAGCTATGGCTACACCTTC	CASSLTGGSYGYTF
TRBD1	TRBV9	TRBJ1-2	.	TGTGCCAGCAGCAGGGGACAGGGGAACTATGGCTACACCTTC	CASSRGQGNYGYTF
.	TRBV12-1	TRBJ2-5	.	TGTGCCAGCGGCGGATCGAAGGAGACCCAGTACTTC	CASGGSKETQYF
TRBD1	TRBV5-6	TRBJ1-2	.	TGTGCCAGCACCGGACAGGGGACCGGCTATGGCTACACCTTC	CASTGQGTGYGYTF
.	TRBV19	TRBJ1-6	.	TGTGCCACCGGGGTCATTAATTCACCCCTCCACTTT	CATGVINSPLHF
.	TRBV11-2	TRBJ1-5	.	TGTGCCAGCAGCTTAGCCGAGCGTCAGCCCCAGCATTTT	CASSLAERQPQHF
.	TRBV10-3	TRBJ2-1	.	TGTGCCATCAGTGAGTCCGACCGAGGCTCCTACAATGAGCAGTTCTTC	CAISESDRGSYNEQFF
.	TRBV7-9	TRBJ2-1	.	TGTGCCAGCAGCTTACTACGGGATTACAATGAGCAGTTCTTC	CASSLLRDYNEQFF
.	TRBV18	TRBJ2-2	.	TGTGCCAGCTCAAGACGGGGGGCGGACACCGGGGAGCTGTTTTTT	CASSRRGADTGELFF
.	TRBV30	TRBJ1-1	once	TGTGCCTGGAGTCTTGTTTCCAGGGGCAGAGCTTTCTTT	CAWSLVSRGRAFF
.	TRBV27	TRBJ2-1	few	TGTGCCAGCAGTTTCAGGGGCAATGAGCAGTTCTTC	CASSFRGNEQFF
TRBD2	TRBV9	TRBJ2-2	.	TGTGCCAGCAGCGTAGGGCACCTCGGGACTAGCGGAAACACCGGGGAGCTGTTTTTT	CASSVGHLGTSGNTGELFF
.	TRBV27	TRBJ2-4	.	TGTGCCAGCAGTCCGAGACTCATGCTAGCCAAAAACATTCAGTACTTC	CASSPRLMLAKNIQYF
TRBD2	TRBV7-3	TRBJ2-3	.	TGTGCCAGCAGCTTAAATGGCGGGGGAGGAGCAGATACGCAGTATTTT	CASSLNGGGGADTQYF
TRBD1	TRBV6-1	TRBJ1-2	.	TGTGCCAGCAGCGCTCTCACCGGGACAGGGTTTGGCTACACCTTC	CASSALTGTGFGYTF
.	TRBV7-8	TRBJ2-7	.	TGTGCCAGCAGCTTACTGGGGCGACACTCCTACGAGCAGTACTTC	CASSLLGRHSYEQYF
.	TRBV5-4	TRBJ1-2	.	TGTGCCAGCAGCCCCGCGGGGGACTATGGCTACACCTTC	CASSPAGDYGYTF